This TCR beta chain was captured by sequencing in a study of regulatory T cells in long-lasting Graves disease. With regard to this clonotype: Its cognate antigen is unknown.

Findings and limits, study-wide: There were preferences for TRBV28, TRBJ1-2 and TRBJ2-5 in persistent disease. Persistent-disease Graves' patients showed less TCR diversity than new cases. Fewer public clonotypes were shared by new patients (over 950) than by persistent patients (around 2,900). Accuracy was perhaps lowered by the small sample size.

Germline V gene data show CDR1 as SGDLS and CDR2 as YYNGEE. V lost 3 bases, J lost 4 bases, and 11 bases lay in between. The CDR3 covers 14 residues. Through Arm-PCR of CDR3 regions and iRepertoire HTBI primers, TCR beta libraries were built. MiXCR, applied by TCRdb to the multiplex PCR reads, yields one record per CDR3 protein. Of fewer than 400,000 distinct CDR3 sequences in the sample, 18% were seen once. Described time point: newly diagnosed GD, antithyroid drugs for less than 3 months. Isolated PBMC RNA provided the starting material for the TCR library. The V call is TRBV9, the J call TRBJ1-3, with TRBD1 as a possible D gene (6 bases). Sequencing was performed on peripheral blood mononuclear cells (PBMCs), taken at new diagnosis, from a patient treated with antithyroid drugs. The receptor was derived from a female donor with Graves disease. CDR3 bases: TGTGCCAGCAGCGGAACAGGGCCCGGAAACACCATATATTTT. Translation gives CASSGTGPGNTIYF. Together with reference TRBV9 and TRBJ1-3, the CDR3 gives the full variable domain: DSGVTQTPKHLITATGQRVTLRCSPRSGDLSVYWYQQSLDQGLQFLIQYYNGEERAKGNILERFSAQQFPDLHSELNLSSLELGDSALYFCASSGTGPGNTIYFGEGSWLTVV.